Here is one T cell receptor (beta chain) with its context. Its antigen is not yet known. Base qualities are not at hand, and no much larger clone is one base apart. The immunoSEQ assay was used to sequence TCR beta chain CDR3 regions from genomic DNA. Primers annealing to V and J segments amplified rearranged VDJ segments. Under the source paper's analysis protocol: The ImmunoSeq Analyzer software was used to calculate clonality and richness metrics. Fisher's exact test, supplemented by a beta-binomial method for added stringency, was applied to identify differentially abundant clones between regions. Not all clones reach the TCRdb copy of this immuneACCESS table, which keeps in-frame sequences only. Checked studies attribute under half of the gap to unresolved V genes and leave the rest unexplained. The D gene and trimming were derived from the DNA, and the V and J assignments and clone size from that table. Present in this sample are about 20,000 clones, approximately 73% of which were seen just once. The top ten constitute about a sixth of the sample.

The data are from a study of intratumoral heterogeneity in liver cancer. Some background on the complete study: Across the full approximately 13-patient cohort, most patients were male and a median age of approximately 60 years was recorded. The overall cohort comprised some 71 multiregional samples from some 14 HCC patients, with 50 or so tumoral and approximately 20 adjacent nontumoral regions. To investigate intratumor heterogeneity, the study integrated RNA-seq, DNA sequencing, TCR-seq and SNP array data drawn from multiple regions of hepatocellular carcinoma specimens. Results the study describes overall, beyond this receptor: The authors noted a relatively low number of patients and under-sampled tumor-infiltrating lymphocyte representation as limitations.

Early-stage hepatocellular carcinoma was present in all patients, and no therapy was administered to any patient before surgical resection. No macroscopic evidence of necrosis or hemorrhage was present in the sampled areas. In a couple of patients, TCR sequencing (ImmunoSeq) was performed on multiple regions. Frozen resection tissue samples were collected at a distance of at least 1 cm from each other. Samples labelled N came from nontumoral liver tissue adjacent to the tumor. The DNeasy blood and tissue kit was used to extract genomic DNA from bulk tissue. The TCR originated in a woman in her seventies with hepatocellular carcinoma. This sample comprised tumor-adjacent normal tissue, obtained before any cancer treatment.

The DNA sequence is TGTGCCAGTAGTACTAGGACTGCCCTTGAGCAGTACTTC. Translated, it reads CASSTRTALEQYF. The chain couples TRBV19 to TRBJ2-7; 5 matching bases give a weak D call of TRBD2. V loses 4 bases, J loses 7 bases, and the germline ends lie 14 bases apart. CDR1 and CDR2, per the germline V gene (reference sequence), are LNHDA and SQIVND. The CDR3 has 13 amino acids, counting the end cysteine and phenylalanine. Left in the record is the CDR3 DNA by itself, 39 bases read in frame from the first base. Reference TRBV19 and TRBJ2-7 genes cover what lies past the CDR3, so the full variable domain is DGGITQSPKYLFRKEGQNVTLSCEQNLNHDAMYWYRQDPGQGLRLIYYSQIVNDFQKGDIAEGYSVSREKKESFPLTVTSAQKNPTAFYLCASSTRTALEQYFGPGTRLTVT.